This T cell receptor beta chain was identified during a study of identical twins. General study results and limits: The study found that models underestimated out-of-frame TCR alpha sharing in monozygotic twins.

TCRdb redid the calling of the 5' RACE reads with MiXCR, one entry per CDR3 protein. The sample lists hundreds of thousands of distinct CDR3 sequences, about 7.5% occurring once. As concerns this clonotype: Its antigen remains unknown.

A further study also used this sample, focusing on yellow fever vaccine responses in identical twins. That source reports: Vaccine-induced T cell responses in twins were reportedly observed to appear partly convergent, partly personalized.

The sequencing sample was made of CD8+ T cells sorted from blood. This receptor was identified in a woman aged 18-29 years in good health.

CDR3 DNA sequence: TGCAGTGCTGGTCCGGGACATGAAGCTTTCTTT. This gives the protein CSAGPGHEAFF. The rearrangement joins TRBV20-1 to TRBJ1-1, with D possibly matching TRBD1 (6 bases). Germline values: CDR1 DFQATT, CDR2 SNEGSKA (reference sequence). V lost 5 bases to trimming and J lost 7 bases, with 11 bases between them. The CDR3 contains 11 residues.